This record concerns one T cell receptor beta chain sequence. This sample is drawn from a study of response to subunit inactivated influenza vaccine. TCRdb recomputed calls from the RT-PCR reads with MiXCR, one row per CDR3 protein. The table lists about 610,000 distinct CDR3 sequences, around 13% of them singletons. This CDR3 contains 17 residues. V was pared by 1 base and J by 0 bases, with 14 bases between. The germline V gene encodes CDR1 SGHRS and CDR2 YFSETQ. The chain employs TRBV5-1 and TRBJ2-1; D unresolved. The receptor was isolated from a man aged 50 to 60 who received an inactivated influenza vaccine. The sample in question was PBMCs from blood, obtained approximately 12 days after vaccination. The CDR3 loop reads CASSLTWTRSSYNEQFF. In DNA form, the CDR3 reads TGCGCCAGCAGCTTGACCTGGACCCGCAGCTCCTACAATGAGCAGTTCTTC.